This passage covers 11 T cell receptor beta chains from one sample sequenced in a study of neurological immune-mediated disorders. TCRdb ran MiXCR on the 5' RACE reads and lists one entry per CDR3 protein. The table includes roughly 30,000 distinct CDR3 sequences, roughly a quarter detected once. Sequencing used CD4+ T cells from blood. Source of these receptors: a man aged 50 to 60 with HTLV-1-associated myelopathy (HAM/TSP).

The rearrangement links TRBV11-2 to TRBJ2-3, with 7 bases fitting TRBD1. The CDR3 is 16 residues long. V shed 3 bases, J shed 4 bases, and the junction held 10 bases outside the gene matches. Germline CDR1 SGHAT, CDR2 FQNNGV. CDR3 nucleotides: TGTGCCAGCAGCTTCGTGAGCTCGACAGGGCCAGATACGCAGTATTTT. Its protein product is CASSFVSSTGPDTQYF.

J is TRBJ1-3 and V is TRBV19, with D tentatively TRBD1 (6 bases). The CDR3 contains 15 residues. V was shortened by 4 bases and J by 0 bases, with 10 bases between the two germline ends. The germline gives CDR1 LNHDA, CDR2 SQIVND (reference sequence). This chain's CDR3 is CASSSGTTSGNTIYF. The CDR3 nucleotides are TGTGCCAGTAGTAGTGGGACAACCTCTGGAAACACCATATATTTT.

In this sample, this clonotype turned up many times. The chain uses TRBV20-1 and TRBJ2-5; 7 bases agree with TRBD2. With 6 bases clipped from V and 5 bases from J, the junction kept 9 bases outside the gene matches. CDR3 length equals 13 residues. Germline V gives CDR1 DFQATT, CDR2 SNEGSKA (reference sequence). Written as DNA, the CDR3 is TGCAGTGCAGAAAGGCCCGGGAGGGAGACCCAGTACTTC. Protein product: CSAERPGRETQYF.

V and J are TRBV20-1 and TRBJ1-4; no definite D call. Germline-derived CDR1 and CDR2 are DFQATT and SNEGSKA (reference sequence). The V and J ends lost 3 bases and 5 bases respectively, with 7 bases between them. This CDR3 has 12 amino acids. The CDR3 DNA follows: TGCAGTGCTAGTCACAGCAATGAAAAACTGTTTTTT. It translates to CSASHSNEKLFF.

In the case of this clonotype: A junction boundary mismatches the germline segment, possibly from a read error. The chain is built from TRBV5-1 and TRBJ2-7; TRBD1 matches at 11 bases. This CDR3 is 17 amino acids long. Per germline, CDR1 SGHRS and CDR2 YFSETQ. The CDR3 DNA follows: TGCGCAAGCAGCTGGGGAATGGGACAGGGGGACCTCTACGAGCAGTACTTC. Its translation is CASSWGMGQGDLYEQYF. Combining the CDR3 with reference TRBV5-1 and TRBJ2-7 gives the whole variable domain KAGVTQTPRYLIKTRGQQVTLSCSPISGHRSVSWYQQTPGQGLQFLFEYFSETQRNKGNFPGRFSGRQFSNSRSEMNVSTLELGDSALYLCASSWGMGQGDLYEQYFGPGTRLTVT.

This clonotype appeared many times. CDR3 loop: CAIGQGNTEAFF. The CDR3 DNA follows: TGTGCCATAGGACAGGGGAACACTGAAGCTTTCTTT. The genes are TRBV10-3 and TRBJ1-1; the match to TRBD1 covers 8 bases. There are 12 residues in the CDR3. Germline V gene lookup returns CDR1 ENHRY and CDR2 SYGVKD. V was pared by 9 bases and J by 1 base, with 1 base of the junction left unmatched.

By frequency in the sample, this clonotype is medium-sized. The chain employs TRBV9 and TRBJ2-3; D possibly corresponds to TRBD1 (5 bases). Germline-derived CDR1 and CDR2 are SGDLS and YYNGEE. This CDR3 is 13 amino acids long. Trimming stripped 5 bases from V and 5 bases from J, with 12 bases between. DNA for the CDR3: TGTGCCAGCAGTCTCTCAAGGGGAGATACGCAGTATTTT. Protein sequence: CASSLSRGDTQYF.

This clonotype was picked up many times. J is TRBJ2-2 and V is TRBV5-1; 9 bases are a match to TRBD2. The CDR3 sequence is 16 residues long. Germline CDR1 is SGHRS and CDR2 is YFSETQ. The trim removed 2 bases at V and 2 bases at J, leaving 4 bases unmatched. This CDR3 reads CASSLAGTSNTGELFF. The CDR3 DNA follows: TGCGCCAGCAGCTTAGCCGGGACTAGCAACACCGGGGAGCTGTTTTTT.

This clonotype was detected many times. CDR3 residues: CASRGTSGSDRGNEQFF. CDR3 sequence (DNA): TGTGCCAGCAGGGGGACTAGCGGGAGTGATAGGGGTAATGAGCAGTTCTTC. The chain carries TRBV2 and TRBJ2-1; TRBD2 agrees at 14 bases. This CDR3 region has 17 residues. With 6 bases clipped from V and 7 bases from J, the junction kept 11 bases outside the gene matches. Germline CDR1 SNHLY, CDR2 FYNNEI.

The sample holds many counts of this clonotype. This chain links TRBV28 with TRBJ2-1; 9 nucleotides align to TRBD2. J lost 0 bases, V lost 6 bases, and 3 bases had no gene match. The CDR3 sequence is 15 residues long. The germline V gene encodes CDR1 MDHEN and CDR2 SYDVKM. CDR3 DNA sequence: TGTGCCAGCAGGGTTAGCGGGAGCTCCTACAATGAGCAGTTCTTC. It encodes CASRVSGSSYNEQFF.

This clonotype was seen many times. V gene TRBV5-1 combines with J gene TRBJ2-3; D not certain. Germline V gives CDR1 SGHRS, CDR2 YFSETQ. The V and J ends lost 5 bases and 0 bases respectively, with 16 bases between them. The CDR3 has 16 residues. CDR3 amino acids: CASSLIPGPSTDTQYF. The DNA for the CDR3 is TGCGCCAGCAGTCTAATCCCCGGACCTAGCACAGATACGCAGTATTTT.